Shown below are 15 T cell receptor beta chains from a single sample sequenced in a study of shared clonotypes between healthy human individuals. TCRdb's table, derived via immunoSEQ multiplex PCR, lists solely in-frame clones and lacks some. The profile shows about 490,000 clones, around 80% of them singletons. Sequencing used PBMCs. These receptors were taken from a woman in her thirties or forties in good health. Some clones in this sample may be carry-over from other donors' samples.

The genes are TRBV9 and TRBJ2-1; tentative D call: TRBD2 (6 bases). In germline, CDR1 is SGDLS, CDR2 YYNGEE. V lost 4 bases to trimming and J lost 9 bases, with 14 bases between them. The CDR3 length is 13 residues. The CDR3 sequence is CASSIGTGGEQFF. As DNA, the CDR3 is TGTGCCAGCAGCATCGGGACTGGCGGTGAGCAGTTCTTC. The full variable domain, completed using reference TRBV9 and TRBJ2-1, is DSGVTQTPKHLITATGQRVTLRCSPRSGDLSVYWYQQSLDQGLQFLIQYYNGEERAKGNILERFSAQQFPDLHSELNLSSLELGDSALYFCASSIGTGGEQFFGPGTRLTVL.

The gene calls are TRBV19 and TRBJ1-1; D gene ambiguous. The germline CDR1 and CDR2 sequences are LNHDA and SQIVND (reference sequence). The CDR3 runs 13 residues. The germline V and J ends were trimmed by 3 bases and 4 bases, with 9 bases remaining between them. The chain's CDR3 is CASSMRELTEAFF. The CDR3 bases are TGTGCCAGTAGTATGCGGGAGCTCACTGAAGCTTTCTTT.

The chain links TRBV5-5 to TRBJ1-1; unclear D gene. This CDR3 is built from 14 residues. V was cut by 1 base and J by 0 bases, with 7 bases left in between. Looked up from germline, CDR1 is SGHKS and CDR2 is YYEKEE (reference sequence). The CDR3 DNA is TGTGCCAGCAGCTTGCAGGTTATGAACACTGAAGCTTTCTTT. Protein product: CASSLQVMNTEAFF.

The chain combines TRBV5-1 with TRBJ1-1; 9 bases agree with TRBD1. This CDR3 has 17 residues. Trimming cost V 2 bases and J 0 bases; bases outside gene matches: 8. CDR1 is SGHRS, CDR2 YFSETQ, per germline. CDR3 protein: CASSFSGQGFMNTEAFF. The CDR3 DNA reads TGCGCCAGCAGCTTTTCGGGACAGGGCTTTATGAACACTGAAGCTTTCTTT.

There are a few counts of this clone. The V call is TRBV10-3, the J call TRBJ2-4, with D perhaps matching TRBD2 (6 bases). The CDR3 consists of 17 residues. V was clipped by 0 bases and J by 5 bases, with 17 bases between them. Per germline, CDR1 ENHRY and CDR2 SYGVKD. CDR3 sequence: CAISESRRAGHQNIQYF. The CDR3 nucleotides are TGTGCCATCAGTGAGTCGAGGAGGGCCGGCCATCAAAACATTCAGTACTTC.

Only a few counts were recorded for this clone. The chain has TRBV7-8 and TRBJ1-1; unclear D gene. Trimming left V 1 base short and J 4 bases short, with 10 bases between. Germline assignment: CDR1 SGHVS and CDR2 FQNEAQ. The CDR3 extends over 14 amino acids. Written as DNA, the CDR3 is TGTGCCAGCAGCTTAGGAGGAAGCGGCACTGAAGCTTTCTTT. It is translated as CASSLGGSGTEAFF.

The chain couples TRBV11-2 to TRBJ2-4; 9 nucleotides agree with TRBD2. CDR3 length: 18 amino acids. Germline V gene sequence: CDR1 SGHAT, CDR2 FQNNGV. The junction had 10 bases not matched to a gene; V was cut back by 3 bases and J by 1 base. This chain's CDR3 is CASSFLAGDLLAKNIQYF. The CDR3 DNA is TGTGCCAGCAGCTTCTTAGCGGGGGACCTTTTGGCCAAAAACATTCAGTACTTC.

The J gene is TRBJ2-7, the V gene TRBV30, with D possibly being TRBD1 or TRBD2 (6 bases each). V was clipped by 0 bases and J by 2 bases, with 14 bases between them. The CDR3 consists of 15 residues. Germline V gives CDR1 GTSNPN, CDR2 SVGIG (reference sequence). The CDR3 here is CAWSVPGALAYEQYF. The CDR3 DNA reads TGTGCCTGGAGTGTACCGGGGGCGTTGGCCTACGAGCAGTACTTC. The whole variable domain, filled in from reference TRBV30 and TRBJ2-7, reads SQTIHQWPATLVQPVGSPLSLECTVEGTSNPNLYWYRQAAGRGLQLLFYSVGIGQISSEVPQNLSASRPQDRQFILSSKKLLLSDSGFYLCAWSVPGALAYEQYFGPGTRLTVT.

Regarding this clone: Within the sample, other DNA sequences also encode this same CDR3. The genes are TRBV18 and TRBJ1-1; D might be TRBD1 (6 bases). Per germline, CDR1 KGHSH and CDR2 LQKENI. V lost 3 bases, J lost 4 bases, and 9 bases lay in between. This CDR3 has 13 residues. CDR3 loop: CASSPLGGTEAFF. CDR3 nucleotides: TGTGCCAGCTCACCGTTAGGGGGCACTGAAGCTTTCTTT.

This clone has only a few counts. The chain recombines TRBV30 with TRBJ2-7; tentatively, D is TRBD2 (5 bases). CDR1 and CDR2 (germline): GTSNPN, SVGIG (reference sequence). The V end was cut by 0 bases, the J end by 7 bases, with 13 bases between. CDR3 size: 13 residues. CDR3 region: CAWSVLSTGEQYF. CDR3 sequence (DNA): TGTGCCTGGAGTGTATTGAGTACGGGGGAGCAGTACTTC.

Here the CDR3 DNA reads TGTGCCAGCTCACCACAATCAGGCAGTGACACTGAAGCTTTCTTT. It specifies CASSPQSGSDTEAFF. The chain carries TRBV18 and TRBJ1-1, with D hard to call. The V end lost 1 base, the J end lost 3 bases, and 12 bases lay between the germline ends. CDR1 and CDR2 (germline): KGHSH, LQKENI. The CDR3 has 15 residues.

CDR3 residues: CASSLNSGLYNEQFF. The DNA of the CDR3 is TGTGCCAGCAGTTTAAATAGCGGCCTTTACAATGAGCAGTTCTTC. This chain joins TRBV28 and TRBJ2-1, with a weak D call TRBD2 (6 bases). CDR3 size: 15 residues. Germline V gene lookup returns CDR1 MDHEN and CDR2 SYDVKM. The V end was cut by 2 bases, the J end by 4 bases, with 12 bases between.

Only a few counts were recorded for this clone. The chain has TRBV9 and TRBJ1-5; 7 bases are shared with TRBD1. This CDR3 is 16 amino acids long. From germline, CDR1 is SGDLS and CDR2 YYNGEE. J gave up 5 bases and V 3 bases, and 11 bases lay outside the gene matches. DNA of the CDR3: TGTGCCAGCAGCGAGGGGGCGACTGCAGCGGATCAGCCCCAGCATTTT. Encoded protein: CASSEGATAADQPQHF. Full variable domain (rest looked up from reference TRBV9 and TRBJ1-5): DSGVTQTPKHLITATGQRVTLRCSPRSGDLSVYWYQQSLDQGLQFLIQYYNGEERAKGNILERFSAQQFPDLHSELNLSSLELGDSALYFCASSEGATAADQPQHFGDGTRLSIL.

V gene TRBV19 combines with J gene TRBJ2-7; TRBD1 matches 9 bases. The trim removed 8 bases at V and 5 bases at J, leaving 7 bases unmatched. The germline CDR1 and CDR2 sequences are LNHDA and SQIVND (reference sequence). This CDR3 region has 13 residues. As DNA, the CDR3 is TGTGCCAGTGGGGGACAGGGATTGGACGAGCAGTACTTC. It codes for CASGGQGLDEQYF.

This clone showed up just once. The CDR3 spells CASSQRGGLAGMEETQYF. CDR3 nucleotides: TGTGCCAGCAGCCAGAGGGGGGGACTAGCGGGAATGGAGGAGACCCAGTACTTC. J is TRBJ2-5 and V is TRBV7-9; 13 bases match TRBD2. The CDR3 loop spans 18 amino acids. Trimming took 5 bases from V and 5 from J; bases not matched to a gene: 14. The germline CDR1 and CDR2 sequences are SEHNR and FQNEAQ (reference sequence).